One sample yielded the 22 T cell receptor beta chains listed below, sequenced in a study of resident and recirculating memory T cells in vitiligo. The protocol was immunoSEQ multiplex PCR, while the TCRdb copy is restricted to in-frame clones and leaves out a portion. The data hold roughly 40,000 clones, with about 93% observed a single time. Sequencing was performed on blood. These receptors were taken from a male donor with vitiligo.

The chain couples TRBV19 to TRBJ1-1; D perhaps matches TRBD1 (5 bases). V lost 2 bases and J lost 0, with 10 bases in between. Germline V gene data show CDR1 as LNHDA and CDR2 as SQIVND (reference sequence). This CDR3 has 15 residues. CDR3 sequence: CASSIRAGMNTEAFF. CDR3 DNA sequence: TGTGCCAGTAGTATACGGGCAGGGATGAACACTGAAGCTTTCTTT.

The chain links TRBV9 to TRBJ2-2, with D possibly being TRBD2 (6 bases). CDR1 is SGDLS, CDR2 YYNGEE, per germline. V lost 10 bases, J lost 4 bases, and 14 bases lay in between. The CDR3 is 13 residues long. The CDR3 reads CAGGRGSTGELFF. The CDR3 nucleotides are TGTGCCGGAGGGCGGGGTTCCACCGGGGAGCTGTTTTTT.

The chain has TRBV4-1 and TRBJ2-7; a possible D gene is TRBD2 (6 bases). Germline lookup yields CDR1 MGHRA and CDR2 YSYEKL. Trimming stripped 0 bases from V and 3 bases from J, with 12 bases between. This CDR3 region has 15 residues. The CDR3: CASSQEGTPIYEQYF. The CDR3 DNA reads TGCGCCAGCAGCCAAGAGGGGACTCCGATCTACGAGCAGTACTTC.

The genes are TRBV9 and TRBJ1-3; D uncertain. Germline V lookup: CDR1 SGDLS, CDR2 YYNGEE. Trimming took 0 bases from V and 2 from J, leaving 3 bases between them. The CDR3 length is 13 residues. CDR3 in DNA: TGTGCCAGCAGCGTAGGTACTGGAAACACCATATATTTT. Protein product: CASSVGTGNTIYF.

The CDR3 sequence is CASSQVQGISYEQYF. Here the CDR3 DNA reads TGTGCCAGCAGCCAAGTTCAGGGTATCTCCTACGAGCAGTACTTC. The chain recombines TRBV4-2 with TRBJ2-7; D may be TRBD1 (5 bases). The length of the CDR3 is 15 residues. V was pared by 1 base and J by 0 bases, with 10 bases between. Germline CDR1 reads LGHNA; CDR2 reads YNFKEQ.

This chain links TRBV4-3 with TRBJ2-1, with 10 bases identical to TRBD2. J was trimmed by 5 bases and V by 0 bases; bases with no gene match: 7. The CDR3 sequence is 17 residues long. Germline CDR1 reads LGHNA; CDR2 reads YSLEER. The CDR3, as DNA: TGCGCCAGCAGCCAAGATCGGAGCGGGGGGGCCCACAATGAGCAGTTCTTC. This translates into CASSQDRSGGAHNEQFF.

The rearrangement joins TRBV7-2 to TRBJ2-5; tentative D call: TRBD1 (6 bases). V was trimmed by 5 bases and J by 5 bases, leaving 15 bases between them. The CDR3 spans 14 residues. Germline loops: CDR1 SGHTA, CDR2 FQGNSA. CDR3 bases: TGTGCCAGCAGCGCCACCAGGGGACACGAGACCCAGTACTTC. It is translated as CASSATRGHETQYF.

The V and J genes are TRBV2 and TRBJ2-3; weak D call: TRBD2 (6 bases). The V and J ends lost 8 bases and 6 bases respectively, with 18 bases between them. Germline values: CDR1 SNHLY, CDR2 FYNNEI. This CDR3 is built from 14 residues. The DNA for the CDR3 is TGTGCCAGCGCTCCGGGACTCTTAGGGGATACGCAGTATTTT. This translates into CASAPGLLGDTQYF.

The chain has TRBV13 and TRBJ2-1; 9 nucleotides align to TRBD2. Germline values: CDR1 PRHDT, CDR2 FYEKMQ (reference sequence). The CDR3 spans 20 residues. V lost 2 bases, J lost 1 base, and 15 bases stayed unmatched. The CDR3 spells CASSLSTTLRGGRSYNEQFF. CDR3 coding DNA: TGTGCCAGCAGCTTATCCACGACTCTGCGGGGGGGCCGTTCCTACAATGAGCAGTTCTTC.

The chain employs TRBV25-1 and TRBJ1-4; D perhaps matches TRBD1 (6 bases). CDR1 and CDR2 (germline): MGHDK, SYGVNS. This CDR3 is built from 15 residues. Trimming took 6 bases from V and 7 from J, leaving 18 bases between them. For the CDR3, the DNA is TGTGCCAGCAGGGGGCCAGGGGTAGAAGGTGAAAAACTGTTTTTT. Translation: CASRGPGVEGEKLFF. Full variable domain (remainder filled in from reference TRBV25-1 and TRBJ1-4): EADIYQTPRYLVIGTGKKITLECSQTMGHDKMYWYQQDPGMELHLIHYSYGVNSTEKGDLSSESTVSRIRTEHFPLTLESARPSHTSQYLCASRGPGVEGEKLFFGSGTQLSVL.

The V call is TRBV6-1, the J call TRBJ1-3, with no clear D. Per germline, CDR1 MNHNS and CDR2 SASEGT. The CDR3 is 15 amino acids. The V end lost 6 bases, the J end lost 0 bases, and 12 bases lay between the germline ends. The CDR3 loop is CASRERPNSGNTIYF. CDR3 nucleotide sequence: TGTGCCAGCAGGGAGAGACCCAACTCTGGAAACACCATATATTTT.

This clone was seen a single time. The chain has TRBV7-2 and TRBJ1-6; D gene unclear. Germline-derived CDR1 and CDR2 are SGHTA and FQGNSA. V dropped 6 bases and J dropped 9 bases, with 18 bases sitting between them. This CDR3 region has 15 residues. This CDR3 is CASRVSRVRGSPLHF. The CDR3 DNA reads TGTGCCAGCAGAGTCAGCCGGGTCAGAGGTTCACCCCTCCACTTT.

The chain carries TRBV5-6 and TRBJ2-2, with 7 bases lining up with TRBD1. J lost 4 bases, V lost 4 bases, and 16 bases had no gene match. In germline, CDR1 is SGHDT, CDR2 YYEEEE. CDR3 length equals 18 residues. The CDR3: CASSQRTGGIIGTGELFF. The CDR3 nucleotides are TGTGCCAGCAGCCAGCGGACAGGTGGTATAATTGGCACCGGGGAGCTGTTTTTT.

The chain has TRBV6-7 and TRBJ2-1; 8 nucleotides agree with TRBD2. TRBV6-7 is noted as an ORF with a role that remains uncertain. The CDR3 has 15 amino acids. V was pared by 4 bases and J by 3 bases, with 5 bases of the junction left unmatched. The DNA for the CDR3 is TGTGCCAGCAGTTGTCCGGGACTAGACTACAATGAGCAGTTCTTC. Amino acid sequence: CASSCPGLDYNEQFF.

This chain joins TRBV6-1 and TRBJ2-7; D might be TRBD2 (6 bases). The V gene's germline CDR1 is MNHNS and CDR2 SASEGT. V was cut by 7 bases and J by 3 bases, with 16 bases left in between. CDR3 length: 14 residues. The CDR3 loop is CASTLGQGGYEQYF. CDR3 coding DNA: TGTGCCAGCACCCTTGGCCAGGGAGGCTACGAGCAGTACTTC.

V gene TRBV9 combines with J gene TRBJ1-1; tentatively, D is TRBD1 (5 bases). Germline CDR1 and CDR2: SGDLS and YYNGEE. CDR3 size: 13 residues. V was clipped by 4 bases and J by 3 bases, with 10 bases between them. CDR3 in amino acids: CASSTAGHTEAFF. Written as DNA, the CDR3 is TGTGCCAGCAGCACGGCAGGGCACACTGAAGCTTTCTTT.

V gene TRBV10-3 combines with J gene TRBJ2-3, with TRBD2 matching over 10 bases. V trimming: 6 bases; J trimming: 1 base; junction bases outside the gene matches: 4. Germline V gene data show CDR1 as ENHRY and CDR2 as SYGVKD. This CDR3 is 15 amino acids long. The CDR3 loop is CAIRLGTSGTDTQYF. CDR3 bases: TGTGCCATCAGACTAGGGACTAGCGGCACAGATACGCAGTATTTT.

This chain connects TRBV19 to TRBJ1-5; D perhaps matches TRBD1 (6 bases). CDR1 is LNHDA, CDR2 SQIVND, per germline (reference sequence). V lost 6 bases and J 5 bases, leaving 17 bases between the germline ends. The CDR3 is made up of 15 amino acids. This chain's CDR3 is CASRHQQGRDQPQHF. CDR3 sequence (DNA): TGTGCCAGTAGGCATCAACAGGGCAGGGATCAGCCCCAGCATTTT.

V and J are TRBV5-1 and TRBJ1-2; D is unclear. The CDR3 contains 16 residues. Trimming shortened V by 4 bases and J by 6 bases, and 22 bases separated the two germline ends. The V gene's germline CDR1 is SGHRS and CDR2 YFSETQ. CDR3 sequence reads: CASSPRLGAPVDGYTF. The CDR3 bases are TGCGCCAGCAGCCCTCGGCTAGGTGCTCCGGTGGATGGCTACACCTTC.

This sequence joins TRBV19 and TRBJ1-2; TRBD1 is a possible D gene (6 bases). The V gene's germline CDR1 is LNHDA and CDR2 SQIVND (reference sequence). The CDR3 extends over 13 amino acids. Trimming cost V 5 bases and J 4 bases, with 11 bases left between them. CDR3 nucleotide sequence: TGTGCCAGTAGTTTGGGGGCCACCTATGGCTACACCTTC. Its translation: CASSLGATYGYTF.

The rearrangement joins TRBV5-1 to TRBJ2-4; 9 bases align to TRBD1. CDR1 and CDR2 from the germline V gene are SGHRS and YFSETQ. Germline trimming cut 0 bases from V and 9 bases from J; bases unmatched to any gene: 4. The CDR3 is 14 amino acids. This chain's CDR3 is CASSLGTGASIQYF. CDR3 sequence (DNA): TGCGCCAGCAGCTTGGGGACAGGGGCTAGCATTCAGTACTTC.

V is TRBV10-1 and J is TRBJ1-2, with TRBD1 matching over 7 bases. J lost 6 bases, V lost 6 bases, and 1 base had no gene match. The CDR3 runs 11 residues. Germline V gene data show CDR1 as WNHNN and CDR2 as SYGVQD (reference sequence). The CDR3 region is CASRGTDGYTF. CDR3 bases: TGCGCCAGCAGAGGGACAGATGGCTACACCTTC.